This TCR beta chain was observed in a study of T-cell memory formation after mild COVID-19. The CDR3 length is 17 residues. The germline CDR1 and CDR2 sequences are SGHRS and YFSETQ. With V trimmed by 0 bases and J by 0 bases, 3 bases remained unmatched. TCRdb fed the 5' RACE reads into MiXCR, producing one record per CDR3 protein. The repertoire includes approximately 340,000 distinct CDR3 sequences, 15% to 20% of them detected once, and about a fifth sits in the top ten. The origin of this receptor is a man younger than 35 who had mild COVID-19 (a few samples of this study predate the infection). Cell type and time point are not known. The chain has TRBV5-1 and TRBJ2-2, with 9 bases that match TRBD2. Material for sequencing was PBMCs or a T cell subset sorted from them (not recorded which). The CDR3 DNA is TGCGCCAGCAGCTTGGCTAGCGGGGCTACGAACACCGGGGAGCTGTTTTTT. Protein sequence: CASSLASGATNTGELFF.